The T cell receptor (beta chain) under discussion was sequenced for a study of metastatic and nonmetastatic thyroid tumors. TCRdb used MiXCR to call clones anew from the PCR reads. This sample yields around 32,000 clones, of which around 7.4% are seen a single time; 43% belongs to the top ten. Prior to thyroid surgery, none of the patients had received any treatment. The V gene's germline CDR1 is MGHRA and CDR2 YSYEKL. The CDR3 consists of 17 residues. V was trimmed by 0 bases and J by 0 bases, leaving 12 bases between them. This clone has ten or more counts. Sequenced sample: blood. The genes are TRBV4-1 and TRBJ1-5; D not certain. This TCR derives from a female donor with papillary thyroid cancer or a benign thyroid nodule (not recorded which). Some clones in this sample may be carry-over from other donors' samples. CDR3 coding DNA: TGCGCCAGCAGCCAAGATCTGGGCTTCTATAGCAATCAGCCCCAGCATTTT. The encoded protein is CASSQDLGFYSNQPQHF.